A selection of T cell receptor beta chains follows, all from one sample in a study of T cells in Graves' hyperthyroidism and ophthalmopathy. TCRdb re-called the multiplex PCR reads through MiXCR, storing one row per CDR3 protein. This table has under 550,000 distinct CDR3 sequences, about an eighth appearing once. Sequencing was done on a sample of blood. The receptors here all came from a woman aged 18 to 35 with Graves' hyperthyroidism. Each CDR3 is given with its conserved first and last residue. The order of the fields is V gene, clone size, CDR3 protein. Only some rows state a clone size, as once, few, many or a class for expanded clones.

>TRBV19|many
CASSTDSAPEQYF
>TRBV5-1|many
CASSFRDSGLSYEQYF
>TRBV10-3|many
CAIRHRELGTEAFF
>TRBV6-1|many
CASTRLAKYNEQFF
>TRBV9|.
CASSPGEGNSPLHF
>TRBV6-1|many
CASKLAPPDTQYF
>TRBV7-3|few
CASSPTSGGTGELFF
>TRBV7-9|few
CASSQGLRNKETQYF
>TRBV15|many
CATSREVSPTNEQFF
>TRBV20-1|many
CSASGVLLAGTDTQYF
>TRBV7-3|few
CATAQGAGHGELFF
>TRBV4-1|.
CASSQPPGQISYGYTF
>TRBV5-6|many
CASSLGDLAGTGYGYTF
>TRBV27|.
CASRRSGDAYEQYF
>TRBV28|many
CASSLGRTNTEAFF
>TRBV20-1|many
CSARSLLREGSYEQYF
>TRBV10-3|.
CAISASGVSYEQYF
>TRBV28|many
CASAGGGEKLFF
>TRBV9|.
CASSPGGDGGEQYF
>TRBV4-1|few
CASSQLPADSDEQYF
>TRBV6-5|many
CASSYKGHSYNEQFF
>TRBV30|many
CAWSDGLGGSRNTEAFF
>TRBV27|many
CASSLGRLYGYTF
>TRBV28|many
CASSPSGTGGPANTGELFF
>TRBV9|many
CASSGGQGSGNTIYF
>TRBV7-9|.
CASSPALREDSGNTIYF
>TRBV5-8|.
CASSWGPTVTEAFF
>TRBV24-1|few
CATSGGGGSPQHF
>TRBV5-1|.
CASSLGQGFGGVYGYTF
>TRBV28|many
CASSSGLAGGGKQYF
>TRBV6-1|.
CASSPTGPWGHDTQYF
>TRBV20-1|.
CSGTSGSFGEQYF
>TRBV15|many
CATSKGQGPQGMNTEAFF
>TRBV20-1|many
CSASSGTRPPDTQYF
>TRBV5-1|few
CASSLDWLGTGRTEAFF
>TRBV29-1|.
CSVENPREGSYNEQFF
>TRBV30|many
CAWRRAGGQETQYF
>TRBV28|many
CASSLEANSGNTIYF
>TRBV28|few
CASSWGRGTGELFF
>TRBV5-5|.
CASSLDRGKGEKLFF
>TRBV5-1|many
CASSYSNEQFF
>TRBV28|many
CASGILDGYTF
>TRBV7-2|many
CASSLHGDTEAFF
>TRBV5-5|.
CASSFGALNSPLHF
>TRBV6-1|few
CASSDLLWGYGYTF
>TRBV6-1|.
CASSELSTSGNTIYF
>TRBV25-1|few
CASSEAGTGYRLFF
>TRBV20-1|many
CSARRSSGPYEQYF
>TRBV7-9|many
CASVWGAPGRDSSTDTQYF
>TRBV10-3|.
CAISTGDSEQFF
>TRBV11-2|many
CASSGQDRGLYGYTF
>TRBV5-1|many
CASSLQTERDTQYF
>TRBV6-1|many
CASSAGQVTYEQYF
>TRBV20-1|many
CSAYRPTDSLYEQYF